This T cell receptor beta chain was captured in a study of T cell repertoires in cytomegalovirus infection. For the study at large: Researchers turned to recently identified HLA-C-restricted CMV epitopes as well as well-studied HLA-B-restricted ones. Indications of both CMV infection and matching HLA type were provided by public TCR beta signatures. Broader study findings: HLA-C-restricted CMV-specific TCR beta clonotypes were dominant in the ex vivo response. Based on cumulative public TCR beta family frequency, carriers of CMV plus the relevant HLA were identified.

TCRdb passed the reads through MiXCR, listing each CDR3 protein once. The repertoire has around 770,000 distinct CDR3 sequences, around 29% of them found once; the top ten carry roughly 13%. Trimming left V 5 bases short and J 4 bases short, with 9 bases between. The CDR3 sequence is 14 residues long. Germline CDR1 and CDR2: SGHVS and FNYEAQ. Only a few counts were recorded for this clonotype. Its antigen is unknown. The specimen was cultured CD8+ T cells from PBMCs, collected from culture after CMV antigen stimulation. J is TRBJ1-6 and V is TRBV7-6; no firm D call. The sequence was obtained from a human donor in good health (CMV status not recorded). Some clones in this sample may be carry-over from other donors' samples. The CDR3 loop is CASSQIQYNSPLHF. The CDR3 DNA is TGTGCCAGCAGCCAAATCCAGTATAATTCACCCCTCCACTTT.